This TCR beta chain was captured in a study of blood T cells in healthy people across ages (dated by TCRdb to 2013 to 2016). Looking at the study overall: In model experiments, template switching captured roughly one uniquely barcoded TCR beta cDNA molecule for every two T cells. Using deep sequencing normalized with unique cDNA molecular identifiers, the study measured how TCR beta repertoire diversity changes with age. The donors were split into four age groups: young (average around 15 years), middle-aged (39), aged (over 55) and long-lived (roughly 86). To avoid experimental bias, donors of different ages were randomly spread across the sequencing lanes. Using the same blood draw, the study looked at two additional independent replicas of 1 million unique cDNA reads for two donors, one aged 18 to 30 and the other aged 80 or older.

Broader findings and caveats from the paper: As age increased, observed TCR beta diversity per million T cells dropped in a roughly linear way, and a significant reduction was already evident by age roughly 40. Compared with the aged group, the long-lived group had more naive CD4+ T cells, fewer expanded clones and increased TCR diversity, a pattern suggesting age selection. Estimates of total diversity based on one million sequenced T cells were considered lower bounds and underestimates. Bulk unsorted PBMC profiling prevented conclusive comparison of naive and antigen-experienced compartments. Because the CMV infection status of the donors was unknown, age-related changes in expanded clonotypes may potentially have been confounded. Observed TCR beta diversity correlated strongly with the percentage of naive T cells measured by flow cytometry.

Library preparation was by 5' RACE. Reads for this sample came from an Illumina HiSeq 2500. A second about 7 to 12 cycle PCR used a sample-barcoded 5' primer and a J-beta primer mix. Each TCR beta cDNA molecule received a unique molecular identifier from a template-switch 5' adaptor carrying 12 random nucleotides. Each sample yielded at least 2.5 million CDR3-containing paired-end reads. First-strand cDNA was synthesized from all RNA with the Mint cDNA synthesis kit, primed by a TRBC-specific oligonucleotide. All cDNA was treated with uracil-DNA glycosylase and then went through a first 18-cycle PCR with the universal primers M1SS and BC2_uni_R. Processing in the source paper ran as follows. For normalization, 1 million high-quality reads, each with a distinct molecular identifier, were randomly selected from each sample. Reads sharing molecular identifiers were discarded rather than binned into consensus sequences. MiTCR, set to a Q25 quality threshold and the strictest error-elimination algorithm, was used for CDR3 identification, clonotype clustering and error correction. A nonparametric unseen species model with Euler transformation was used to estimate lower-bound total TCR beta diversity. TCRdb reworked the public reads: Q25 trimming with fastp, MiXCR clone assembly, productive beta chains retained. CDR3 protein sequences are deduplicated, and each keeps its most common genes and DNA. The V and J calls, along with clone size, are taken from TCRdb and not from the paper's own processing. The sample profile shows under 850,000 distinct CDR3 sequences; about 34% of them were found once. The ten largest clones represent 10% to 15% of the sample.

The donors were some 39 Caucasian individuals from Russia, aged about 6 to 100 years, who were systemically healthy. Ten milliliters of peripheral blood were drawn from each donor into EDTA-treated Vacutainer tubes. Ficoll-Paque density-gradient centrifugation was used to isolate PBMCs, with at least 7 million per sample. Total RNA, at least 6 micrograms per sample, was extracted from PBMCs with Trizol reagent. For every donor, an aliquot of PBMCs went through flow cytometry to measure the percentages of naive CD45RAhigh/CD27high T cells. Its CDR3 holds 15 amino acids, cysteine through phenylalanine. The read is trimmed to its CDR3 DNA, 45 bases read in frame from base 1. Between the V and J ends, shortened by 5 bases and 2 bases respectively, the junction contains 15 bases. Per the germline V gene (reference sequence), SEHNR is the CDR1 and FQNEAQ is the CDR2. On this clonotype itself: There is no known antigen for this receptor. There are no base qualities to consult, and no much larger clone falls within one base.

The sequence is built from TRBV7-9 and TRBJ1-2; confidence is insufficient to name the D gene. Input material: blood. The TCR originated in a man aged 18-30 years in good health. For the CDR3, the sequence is CASSPGGILNYGYTF. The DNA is TGTGCCAGCAGCCCCGGCGGCATATTGAACTATGGCTACACCTTC.